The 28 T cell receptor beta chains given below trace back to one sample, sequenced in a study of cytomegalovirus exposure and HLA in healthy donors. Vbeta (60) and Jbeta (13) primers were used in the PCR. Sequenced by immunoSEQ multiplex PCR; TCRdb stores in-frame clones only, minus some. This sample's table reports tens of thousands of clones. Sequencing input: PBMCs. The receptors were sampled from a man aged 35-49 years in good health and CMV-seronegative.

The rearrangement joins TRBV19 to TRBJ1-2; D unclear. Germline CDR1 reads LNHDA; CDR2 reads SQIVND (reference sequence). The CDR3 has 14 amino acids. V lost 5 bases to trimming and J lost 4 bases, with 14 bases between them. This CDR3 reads CASSGESVSYGYTF. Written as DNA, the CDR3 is TGTGCCAGTAGTGGGGAGAGTGTTAGCTATGGCTACACCTTC. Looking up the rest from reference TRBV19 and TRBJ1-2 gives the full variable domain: DGGITQSPKYLFRKEGQNVTLSCEQNLNHDAMYWYRQDPGQGLRLIYYSQIVNDFQKGDIAEGYSVSREKKESFPLTVTSAQKNPTAFYLCASSGESVSYGYTFGSGTRLTVV.

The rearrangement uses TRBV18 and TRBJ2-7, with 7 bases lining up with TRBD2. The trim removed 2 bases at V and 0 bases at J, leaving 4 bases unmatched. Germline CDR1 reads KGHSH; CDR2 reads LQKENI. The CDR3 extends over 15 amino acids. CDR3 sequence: CASSPSSGVSYEQYF. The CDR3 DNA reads TGTGCCAGCTCACCATCGAGCGGGGTCTCCTACGAGCAGTACTTC.

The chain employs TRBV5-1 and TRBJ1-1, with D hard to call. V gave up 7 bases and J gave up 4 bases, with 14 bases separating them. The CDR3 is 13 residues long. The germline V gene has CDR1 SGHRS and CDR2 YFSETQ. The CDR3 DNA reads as TGCGCCAGCCACCGAGAGATTGGCACTGAAGCTTTCTTT. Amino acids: CASHREIGTEAFF.

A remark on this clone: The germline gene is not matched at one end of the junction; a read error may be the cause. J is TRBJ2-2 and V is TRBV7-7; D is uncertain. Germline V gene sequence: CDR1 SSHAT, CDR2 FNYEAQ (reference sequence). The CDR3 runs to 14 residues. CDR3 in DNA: TGTGCTAGCAGCTTCGAGTGGAACACCGGGGAGCTGTTTTTT. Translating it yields CASSFEWNTGELFF.

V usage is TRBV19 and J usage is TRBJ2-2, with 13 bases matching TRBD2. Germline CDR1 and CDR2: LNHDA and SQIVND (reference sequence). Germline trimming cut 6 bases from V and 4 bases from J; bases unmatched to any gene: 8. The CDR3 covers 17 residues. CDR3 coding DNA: TGTGCCAGTAGGAAACTAGCGGGAGGGCCGTTCACCGGGGAGCTGTTTTTT. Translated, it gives CASRKLAGGPFTGELFF.

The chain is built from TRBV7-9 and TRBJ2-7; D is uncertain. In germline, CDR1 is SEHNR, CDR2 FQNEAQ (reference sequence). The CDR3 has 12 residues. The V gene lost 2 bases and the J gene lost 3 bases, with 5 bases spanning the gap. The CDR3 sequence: CASSLSVYEQYF. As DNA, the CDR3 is TGTGCCAGCAGCTTAAGCGTCTACGAGCAGTACTTC.

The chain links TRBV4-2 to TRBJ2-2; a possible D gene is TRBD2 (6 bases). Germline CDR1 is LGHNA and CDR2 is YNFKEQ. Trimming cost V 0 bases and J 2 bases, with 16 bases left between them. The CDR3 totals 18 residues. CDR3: CASSQEGLASANTGELFF. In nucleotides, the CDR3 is TGTGCCAGCAGCCAAGAAGGACTGGCTAGCGCTAACACCGGGGAGCTGTTTTTT.

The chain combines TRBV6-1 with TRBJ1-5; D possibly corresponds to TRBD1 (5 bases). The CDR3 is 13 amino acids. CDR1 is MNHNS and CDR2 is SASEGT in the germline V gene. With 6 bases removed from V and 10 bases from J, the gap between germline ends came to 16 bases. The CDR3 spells CASSARVEGPQHF. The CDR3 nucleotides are TGTGCCAGCAGCGCCAGGGTGGAAGGACCCCAGCATTTT.

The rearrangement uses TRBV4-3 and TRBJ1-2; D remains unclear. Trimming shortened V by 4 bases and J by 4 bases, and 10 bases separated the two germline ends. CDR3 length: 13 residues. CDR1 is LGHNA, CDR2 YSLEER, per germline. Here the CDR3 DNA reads TGCGCCAGCAGCCCGATGGGAGTCTATGGCTACACCTTC. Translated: CASSPMGVYGYTF.

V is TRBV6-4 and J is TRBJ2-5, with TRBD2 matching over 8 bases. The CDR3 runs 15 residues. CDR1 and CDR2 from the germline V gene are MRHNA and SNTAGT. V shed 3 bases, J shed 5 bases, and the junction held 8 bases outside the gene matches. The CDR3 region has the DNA TGTGCCAGCAGTGAATACAGCGGGAGTGGGGAGACCCAGTACTTC. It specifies CASSEYSGSGETQYF.

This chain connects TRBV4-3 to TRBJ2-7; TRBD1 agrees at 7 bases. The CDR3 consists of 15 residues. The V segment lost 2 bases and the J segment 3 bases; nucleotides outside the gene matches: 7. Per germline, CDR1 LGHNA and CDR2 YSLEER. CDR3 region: CASSQSRDRVYEQYF. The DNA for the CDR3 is TGCGCCAGCAGCCAATCCCGGGACAGAGTCTACGAGCAGTACTTC.

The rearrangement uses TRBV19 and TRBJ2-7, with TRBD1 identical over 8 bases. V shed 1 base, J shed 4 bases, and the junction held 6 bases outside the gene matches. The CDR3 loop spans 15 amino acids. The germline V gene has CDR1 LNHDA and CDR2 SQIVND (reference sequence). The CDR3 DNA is TGTGCCAGTAGTATAGGCGGGACAGGCTCATACGAGCAGTACTTC. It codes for CASSIGGTGSYEQYF.

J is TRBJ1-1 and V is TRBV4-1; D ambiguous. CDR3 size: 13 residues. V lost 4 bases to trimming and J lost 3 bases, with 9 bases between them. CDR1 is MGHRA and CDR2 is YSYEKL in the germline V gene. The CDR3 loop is CASSPSRDTEAFF. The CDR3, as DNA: TGCGCCAGCAGCCCCTCGAGGGACACTGAAGCTTTCTTT.

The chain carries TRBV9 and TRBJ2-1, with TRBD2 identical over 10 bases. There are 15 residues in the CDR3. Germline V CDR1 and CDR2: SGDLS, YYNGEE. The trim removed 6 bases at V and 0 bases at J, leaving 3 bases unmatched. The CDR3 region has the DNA TGTGCCAGCACCCCTAGCGGGAGCTCCTACAATGAGCAGTTCTTC. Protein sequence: CASTPSGSSYNEQFF.

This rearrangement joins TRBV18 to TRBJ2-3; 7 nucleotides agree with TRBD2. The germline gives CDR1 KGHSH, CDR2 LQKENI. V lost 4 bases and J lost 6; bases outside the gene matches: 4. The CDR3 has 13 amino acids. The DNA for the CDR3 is TGTGCCAGCTCACTCCGAGCGGGGGATACGCAGTATTTT. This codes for CASSLRAGDTQYF.

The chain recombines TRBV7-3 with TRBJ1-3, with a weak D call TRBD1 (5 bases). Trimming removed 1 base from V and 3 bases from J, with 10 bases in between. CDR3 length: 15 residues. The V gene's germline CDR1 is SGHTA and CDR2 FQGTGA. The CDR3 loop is CASSLSGGYGNTIYF. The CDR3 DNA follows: TGTGCCAGCAGCTTAAGCGGGGGATATGGAAACACCATATATTTT. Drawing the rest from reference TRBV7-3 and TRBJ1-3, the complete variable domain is GAGVSQTPSNKVTEKGKYVELRCDPISGHTALYWYRQSLGQGPEFLIYFQGTGAADDSGLPNDRFFAVRPEGSVSTLKIQRTERGDSAVYLCASSLSGGYGNTIYFGEGSWLTVV.

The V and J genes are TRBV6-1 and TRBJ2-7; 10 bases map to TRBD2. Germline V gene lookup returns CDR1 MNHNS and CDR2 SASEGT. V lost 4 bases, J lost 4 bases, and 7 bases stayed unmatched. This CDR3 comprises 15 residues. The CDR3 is CASSAAAGGEYEQYF. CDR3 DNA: TGTGCCAGCAGTGCGGCAGCGGGAGGGGAGTACGAGCAGTACTTC.

CDR3 sequence: CASSSQDRVKEQYF. For the CDR3, the DNA is TGTGCCAGCAGCTCCCAGGACAGGGTAAAGGAGCAGTACTTC. The chain couples TRBV5-4 to TRBJ2-7, with 8 bases aligning to TRBD1. Germline CDR1 reads SGHNT; CDR2 reads YYREEE (reference sequence). V gave up 3 bases and J gave up 7 bases; unmatched junction bases: 9. CDR3 length: 14 residues.

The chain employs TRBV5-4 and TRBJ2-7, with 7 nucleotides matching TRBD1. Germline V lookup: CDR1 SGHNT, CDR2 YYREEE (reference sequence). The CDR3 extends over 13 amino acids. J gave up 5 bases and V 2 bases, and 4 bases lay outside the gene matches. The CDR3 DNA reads TGTGCCAGCAGCTTTAACAGGGGCGACGAGCAGTACTTC. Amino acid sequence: CASSFNRGDEQYF.

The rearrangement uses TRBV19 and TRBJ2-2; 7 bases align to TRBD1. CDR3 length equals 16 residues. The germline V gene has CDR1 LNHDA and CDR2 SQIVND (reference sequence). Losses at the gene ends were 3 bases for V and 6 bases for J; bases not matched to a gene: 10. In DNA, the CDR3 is TGTGCCAGTAGTATGAGACAGGGTGGTTCCGCCGGGGAGCTGTTTTTT. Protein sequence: CASSMRQGGSAGELFF.

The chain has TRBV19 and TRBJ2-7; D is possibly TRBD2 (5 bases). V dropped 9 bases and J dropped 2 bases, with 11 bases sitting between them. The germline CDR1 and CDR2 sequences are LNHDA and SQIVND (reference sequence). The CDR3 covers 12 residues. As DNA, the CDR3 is TGTGCCAGCTCCCCGGGAACCTACGAGCAGTACTTC. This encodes CASSPGTYEQYF.

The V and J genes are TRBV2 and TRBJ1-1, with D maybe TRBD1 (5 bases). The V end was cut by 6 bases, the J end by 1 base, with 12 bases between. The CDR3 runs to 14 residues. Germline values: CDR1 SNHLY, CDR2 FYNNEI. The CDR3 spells CASRVQASNTEAFF. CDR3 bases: TGTGCCAGCAGGGTACAGGCCTCGAACACTGAAGCTTTCTTT.

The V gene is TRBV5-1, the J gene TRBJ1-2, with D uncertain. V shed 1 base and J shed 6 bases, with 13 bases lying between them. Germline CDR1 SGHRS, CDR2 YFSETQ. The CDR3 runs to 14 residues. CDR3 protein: CASSLSSPPNGYTF. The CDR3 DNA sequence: TGCGCCAGCAGCTTGAGTAGTCCCCCAAATGGCTACACCTTC.

CDR3 protein: CASSLTGGAQETQYF. CDR3 coding DNA: TGTGCCAGCAGTTTGACAGGGGGGGCCCAAGAGACCCAGTACTTC. The rearrangement joins TRBV6-4 to TRBJ2-5; 9 positions match TRBD1. The CDR3 spans 15 residues. Trimming removed 5 bases from V and 1 base from J; junction bases left unmatched: 5. Germline V gene sequence: CDR1 MRHNA, CDR2 SNTAGT.

CDR3 nucleotides: TGTGCCAGCAGTGGTCTAGCGGGAAACAATGAGCAGTTCTTC. Translated, it gives CASSGLAGNNEQFF. The V call is TRBV6-1, the J call TRBJ2-1; 9 nucleotides match TRBD2. CDR3 length: 14 residues. V was clipped by 4 bases and J by 5 bases; unmatched bases: 3. Germline assignment: CDR1 MNHNS and CDR2 SASEGT.

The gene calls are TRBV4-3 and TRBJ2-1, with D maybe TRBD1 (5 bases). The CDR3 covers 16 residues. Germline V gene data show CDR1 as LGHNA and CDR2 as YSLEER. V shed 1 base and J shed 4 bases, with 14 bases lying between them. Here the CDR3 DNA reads TGCGCCAGCAGCCAAGGTTTAGGGGATTTTTACAATGAGCAGTTCTTC. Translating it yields CASSQGLGDFYNEQFF.

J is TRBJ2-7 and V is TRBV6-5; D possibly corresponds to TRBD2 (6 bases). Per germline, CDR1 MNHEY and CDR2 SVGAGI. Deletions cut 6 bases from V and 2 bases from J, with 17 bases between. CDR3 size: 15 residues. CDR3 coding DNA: TGTGCCAGCAGACCCAAGGTCGGCGGGGCCTACGAGCAGTACTTC. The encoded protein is CASRPKVGGAYEQYF.

The DNA of the CDR3 is TGCAGCGTTGAAGGGACGGGAAAAGAGACCCAGTACTTC. Residues: CSVEGTGKETQYF. The gene calls are TRBV29-1 and TRBJ2-5, with D perhaps TRBD2 (5 bases). The length of the CDR3 is 13 residues. Looked up from germline, CDR1 is SQVTM and CDR2 is ANQGSEA. The ends were cut back, 1 base at V and 3 bases at J, with 9 bases in the middle.